This T cell receptor (beta chain) was captured in a study of shared clonotypes between healthy human individuals. Whole-study context: CD8 memory received one plate per donor, CD8 naive two, CD4 memory three and CD4 naive three.

The protocol was immunoSEQ multiplex PCR, while the TCRdb copy is restricted to in-frame clones and leaves out a portion. The sample shows more than 2 million clones, around 93% of them seen only once. Concerning this clone: Its antigen is unknown.

Study-level points and caveats: Sample collection involved blood only; tissue repertoires are likely different.

The CDR3 is 16 amino acids. The trim removed 0 bases at V and 4 bases at J, leaving 6 bases unmatched. Germline V gene lookup returns CDR1 LGHNA and CDR2 YNFKEQ. CD45RO-negative, CCR7-positively selected cells formed the naive CD8 fraction, excluding terminally differentiated effector memory CD45RA+ cells. The sequencing input was naive CD8+ T cells from PBMCs. V gene TRBV4-2 combines with J gene TRBJ2-1; 7 nucleotides agree with TRBD2. This TCR was recovered from a man between 18 and 35 years old in good health. Some clones in this sample may be carry-over from other donors' samples. The CDR3 DNA reads TGTGCCAGCAGCCAAGAGCCGCCTAGCGGATACAATGAGCAGTTCTTC. Translating it yields CASSQEPPSGYNEQFF.